One sample yielded the 5 T cell receptor beta chains listed below, sequenced in a study of T cells after yellow fever vaccination. TCRdb recomputed calls from the 5' RACE reads with MiXCR, one row per CDR3 protein. The sample consists of hundreds of thousands of distinct CDR3 sequences, about 12% of them appearing once. This specimen consisted of PBMCs, obtained on the day of the yellow fever booster vaccination. Source of these receptors: a man aged 25-45 years who received the YFV17D yellow fever vaccine.

The table lists this clonotype with a few counts. The rearrangement joins TRBV29-1 to TRBJ2-3; 10 bases match TRBD2. This CDR3 is 14 amino acids long. With 2 bases clipped from V and 5 bases from J, the junction kept 4 bases outside the gene matches. The germline V gene has CDR1 SQVTM and CDR2 ANQGSEA. CDR3 region: CSVESGRAVDTQYF. As DNA, the CDR3 is TGCAGCGTTGAAAGCGGGAGGGCCGTAGATACGCAGTATTTT.

Only a few counts were recorded for this clonotype. The chain couples TRBV7-8 to TRBJ2-1; 7 bases line up with TRBD2. V was clipped by 5 bases and J by 3 bases; unmatched bases: 10. The CDR3 is made up of 16 amino acids. Germline CDR1 SGHVS, CDR2 FQNEAQ. The CDR3 sequence: CASSPYSGLVYNEQFF. CDR3 DNA sequence: TGTGCCAGCAGCCCTTACTCCGGACTAGTCTACAATGAGCAGTTCTTC. The full variable domain, its missing parts supplied by reference TRBV7-8 and TRBJ2-1, is GAGVSQSPRYKVAKRGQDVALRCDPISGHVSLFWYQQALGQGPEFLTYFQNEAQLDKSGLPSDRFFAERPEGSVSTLKIQRTQQEDSAVYLCASSPYSGLVYNEQFFGPGTRLTVL.

V is TRBV7-3 and J is TRBJ2-1, with D tentatively TRBD2 (6 bases). The V gene's germline CDR1 is SGHTA and CDR2 FQGTGA. V lost 3 bases to trimming and J lost 6 bases, with 21 bases between them. This CDR3 is built from 17 residues. The CDR3 protein is CASSLLGKRVAPNEQFF. The DNA for the CDR3 is TGTGCCAGCAGCTTGCTGGGGAAGCGGGTGGCCCCCAATGAGCAGTTCTTC.

V usage is TRBV6-1 and J usage is TRBJ2-7; 8 bases match TRBD2. The CDR3 loop spans 15 amino acids. Germline CDR1 reads MNHNS; CDR2 reads SASEGT. V lost 6 bases to trimming and J lost 4 bases; unmatched junction nucleotides: 11. This CDR3 reads CASSHPSSGSYEQYF. CDR3 nucleotide sequence: TGTGCCAGCAGCCACCCGTCGAGCGGGAGTTACGAGCAGTACTTC.

There are a few counts of this clonotype. V usage is TRBV5-1 and J usage is TRBJ2-3; 7 bases agree with TRBD1. This CDR3 spans 16 amino acids. Germline V gene sequence: CDR1 SGHRS, CDR2 YFSETQ. V was pared by 2 bases and J by 3 bases, with 9 bases of the junction left unmatched. CDR3 sequence: CASSLMTGSGTDTQYF. CDR3 bases: TGCGCCAGCAGCTTAATGACAGGGAGTGGGACAGATACGCAGTATTTT.